This T cell receptor beta chain comes out of a study of spatial heterogeneity in lung cancer. Overall study: Fewer alpha-chain than beta-chain sequences were consistently detected. In raw reads, more than 9.5 appearances on average were recorded for each unique TCR and UMI combination.

Described time point: sample taken at primary tumor resection. No cell sorting; template was whole RNA from tumor, lung tissue or PBMC. Every individual TCR cDNA molecule carried its own unique molecular identifier, which allowed correction of PCR and sequencing errors. MiXCR was run by TCRdb on the 5' RACE reads, yielding one entry per CDR3 protein. The sample contains 95,000 or so distinct CDR3 sequences, approximately 8.5% of which appear only once. Germline assignment: CDR1 SGHAT and CDR2 FQNNGV. V gave up 0 bases and J gave up 0 bases, with 25 bases separating them. The CDR3 sequence is 21 residues long. Of note for this clonotype: Its antigen is unidentified.

Study observations and caveats: More often at tumor resection than at routine follow-up, ubiquitous expanded tumor TCRs were detected in the blood.

The origin of this receptor is a male donor with early-stage non-small cell lung cancer. Specimen: PBMCs, collected at surgery. J is TRBJ2-3 and V is TRBV11-2, with a weak D call TRBD2 (6 bases). The CDR3 DNA reads as TGTGCCAGCAGCTTAGATAATGGAGTCGTAGGACTATCTCCTAGCACAGATACGCAGTATTTT. Its protein is CASSLDNGVVGLSPSTDTQYF. Full variable domain (missing parts from reference TRBV11-2 and TRBJ2-3): EAGVAQSPRYKIIEKRQSVAFWCNPISGHATLYWYQQILGQGPKLLIQFQNNGVVDDSQLPKDRFSAERLKGVDSTLKIQPAKLEDSAVYLCASSLDNGVVGLSPSTDTQYFGPGTRLTVL.